This T cell receptor (beta chain) stems from a study of T cell responses to AZD1222 COVID-19 vaccine. V shed 7 bases and J shed 5 bases, with 15 bases lying between them. The CDR3 is 14 amino acids. Germline-derived CDR1 and CDR2 are MDHEN and SYDVKM. Produced via immunoSEQ multiplex PCR; TCRdb's table is partial and in-frame only. The data hold 150,000 to 200,000 clones, with around 92% observed a single time. The receptor was derived from an adult in good health. The chain has TRBV28 and TRBJ2-1; D not certain. The sequences come from peripheral blood, collected on day 0 of AZD1222 vaccination. The CDR3 sequence: CASTLHAGDNEQFF. CDR3 nucleotides: TGTGCCAGCACCCTTCATGCAGGAGACAATGAGCAGTTCTTC.